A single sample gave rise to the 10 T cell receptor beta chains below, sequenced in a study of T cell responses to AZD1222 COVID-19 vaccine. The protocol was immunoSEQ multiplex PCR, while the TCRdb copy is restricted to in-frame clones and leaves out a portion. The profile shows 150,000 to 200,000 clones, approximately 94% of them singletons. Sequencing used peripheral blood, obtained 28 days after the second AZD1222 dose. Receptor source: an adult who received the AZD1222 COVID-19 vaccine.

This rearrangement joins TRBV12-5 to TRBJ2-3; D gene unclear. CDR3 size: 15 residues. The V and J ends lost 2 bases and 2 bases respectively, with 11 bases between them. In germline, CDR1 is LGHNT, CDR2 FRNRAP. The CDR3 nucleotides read TGTGCTAGTGGTTTGACAGAGTCCATCACAGATACGCAGTATTTT. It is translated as CASGLTESITDTQYF.

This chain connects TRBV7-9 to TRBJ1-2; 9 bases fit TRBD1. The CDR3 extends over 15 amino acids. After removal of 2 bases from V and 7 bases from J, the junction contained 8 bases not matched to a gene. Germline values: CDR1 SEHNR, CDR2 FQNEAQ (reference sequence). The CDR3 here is CASSLFQQGAGGYTF. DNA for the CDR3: TGTGCCAGCAGCTTATTCCAACAGGGGGCGGGTGGCTACACCTTC.

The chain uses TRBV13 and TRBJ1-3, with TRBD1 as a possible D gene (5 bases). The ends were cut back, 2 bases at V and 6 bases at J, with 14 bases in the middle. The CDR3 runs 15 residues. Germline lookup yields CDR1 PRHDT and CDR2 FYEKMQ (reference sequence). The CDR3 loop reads CASSLFREGENTIYF. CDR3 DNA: TGTGCCAGCAGCTTATTCAGGGAGGGTGAAAACACCATATATTTT.

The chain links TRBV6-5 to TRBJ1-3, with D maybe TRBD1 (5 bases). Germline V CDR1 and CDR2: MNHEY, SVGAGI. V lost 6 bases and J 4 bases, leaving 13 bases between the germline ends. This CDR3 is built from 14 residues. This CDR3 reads CASSPRGEGNTIYF. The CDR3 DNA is TGTGCCAGCAGCCCGCGGGGGGAAGGAAACACCATATATTTT.

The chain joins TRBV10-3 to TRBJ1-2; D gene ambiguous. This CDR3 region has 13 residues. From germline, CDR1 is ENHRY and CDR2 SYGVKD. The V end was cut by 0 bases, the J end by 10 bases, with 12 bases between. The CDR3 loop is CAISESTAASYTF. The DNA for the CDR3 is TGTGCCATCAGTGAGTCGACGGCAGCCTCCTACACCTTC.

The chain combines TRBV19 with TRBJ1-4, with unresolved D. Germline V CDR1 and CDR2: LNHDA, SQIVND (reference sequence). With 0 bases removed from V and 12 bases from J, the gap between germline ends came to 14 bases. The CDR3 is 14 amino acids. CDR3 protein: CASSIDPTRKELFF. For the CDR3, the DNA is TGTGCCAGTAGTATAGATCCTACAAGGAAGGAACTGTTTTTT.

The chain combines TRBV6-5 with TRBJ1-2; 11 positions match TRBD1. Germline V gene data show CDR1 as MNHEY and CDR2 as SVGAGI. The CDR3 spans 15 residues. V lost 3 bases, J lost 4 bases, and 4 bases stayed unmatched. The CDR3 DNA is TGTGCCAGCAGTTATGGGACAGGGGGGAGCTATGGCTACACCTTC. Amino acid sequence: CASSYGTGGSYGYTF.

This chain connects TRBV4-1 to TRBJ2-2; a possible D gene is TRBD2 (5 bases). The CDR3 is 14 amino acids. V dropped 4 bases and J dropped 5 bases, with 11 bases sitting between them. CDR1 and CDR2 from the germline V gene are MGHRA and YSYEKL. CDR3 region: CASSPTPGTGELFF. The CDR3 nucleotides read TGCGCCAGCAGCCCCACCCCGGGGACCGGGGAGCTGTTTTTT.

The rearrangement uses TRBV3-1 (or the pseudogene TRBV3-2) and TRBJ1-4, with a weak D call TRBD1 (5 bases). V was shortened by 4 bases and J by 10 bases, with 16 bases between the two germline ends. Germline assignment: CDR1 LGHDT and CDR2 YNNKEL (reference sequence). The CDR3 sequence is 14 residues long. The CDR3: CASSLQGEVRKLFF. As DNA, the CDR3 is TGTGCCAGCAGCCTACAAGGGGAAGTACGAAAACTGTTTTTT.

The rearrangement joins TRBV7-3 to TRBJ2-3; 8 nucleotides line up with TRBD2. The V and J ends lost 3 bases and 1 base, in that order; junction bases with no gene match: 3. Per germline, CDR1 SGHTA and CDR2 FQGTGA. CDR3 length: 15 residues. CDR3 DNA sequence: TGTGCCAGCAGCTTGGGAGCGGGAGGCACAGATACGCAGTATTTT. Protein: CASSLGAGGTDTQYF.